Presented here are 19 T cell receptor beta chains from one specimen sequenced in a study of blood T cell repertoires in COVID-19. Clones were read by immunoSEQ multiplex PCR, and TCRdb kept only the in-frame ones, dropping some. The sample has some 320,000 clones; about 92% are singletons. Sequencing used PBMCs or T cells enriched from blood (not recorded which). The receptors come from a man in his fifties or sixties who had recovered from COVID-19.

V usage is TRBV7-9 and J usage is TRBJ1-1, with D hard to call. Trimming shortened V by 1 base and J by 1 base, and 4 bases separated the two germline ends. This CDR3 comprises 13 residues. From germline, CDR1 is SEHNR and CDR2 FQNEAQ (reference sequence). The CDR3 DNA is TGTGCCAGCAGCTTAGGCAGGAACACTGAAGCTTTCTTT. The encoded protein is CASSLGRNTEAFF.

The V and J genes are TRBV4-1 and TRBJ1-6; possible D gene TRBD1, 6 bases. CDR3 length: 15 amino acids. Germline CDR1 is MGHRA and CDR2 is YSYEKL. V was clipped by 4 bases and J by 11 bases, with 18 bases between them. The CDR3: CASSPTLIQGTPLHF. CDR3 DNA: TGCGCCAGCAGCCCGACACTGATACAGGGAACACCCCTCCACTTT.

The V gene is TRBV24-1, the J gene TRBJ2-1; 7 bases are a match to TRBD2. The CDR3 consists of 16 residues. Germline CDR1 KGHDR, CDR2 SFDVKD. V dropped 4 bases and J dropped 5; count of bases not matched to a gene: 10. This CDR3 is CATSDWGEGRDNEQFF. CDR3 DNA sequence: TGTGCCACCAGTGACTGGGGGGAGGGGAGAGACAATGAGCAGTTCTTC.

V is TRBV30 and J is TRBJ1-2; tentatively, D is TRBD1 (5 bases). CDR1 and CDR2 from the germline V gene are GTSNPN and SVGIG (reference sequence). V was trimmed by 1 base and J by 0 bases, leaving 15 bases between them. This CDR3 contains 16 residues. The CDR3, as DNA: TGTGCCTGGAGTGGTTACAGGCAAACGCCTAACTATGGCTACACCTTC. Encoded protein: CAWSGYRQTPNYGYTF.

The chain joins TRBV12-5 to TRBJ2-3; TRBD2 aligns across 16 bases. The CDR3 runs to 20 residues. With 0 bases clipped from V and 2 bases from J, the junction kept 8 bases outside the gene matches. Germline V gene sequence: CDR1 LGHNT, CDR2 FRNRAP. CDR3: CASGLVRLGLAGGNTDTQYF. DNA for the CDR3: TGTGCTAGTGGTTTGGTACGATTGGGACTAGCGGGAGGGAACACAGATACGCAGTATTTT. The variable domain in full, completed from reference TRBV12-5 and TRBJ2-3, reads DARVTQTPRHKVTEMGQEVTMRCQPILGHNTVFWYRQTMMQGLELLAYFRNRAPLDDSGMPKDRFSAEMPDATLATLKIQPSEPRDSAVYFCASGLVRLGLAGGNTDTQYFGPGTRLTVL.

The chain combines TRBV5-6 with TRBJ2-1; 11 nucleotides line up with TRBD2. The CDR3 is 16 residues long. Trimming cost V 4 bases and J 0 bases; bases outside gene matches: 3. Germline CDR1 and CDR2: SGHDT and YYEEEE. CDR3 in DNA: TGTGCCAGCAGCCTGGGACTAGCGGACTCCTACAATGAGCAGTTCTTC. It codes for CASSLGLADSYNEQFF.

This clone occurred once. J is TRBJ1-4 and V is TRBV5-1; 8 bases are a match to TRBD1. Germline V gene data show CDR1 as SGHRS and CDR2 as YFSETQ. This CDR3 is 14 amino acids long. J gave up 6 bases and V 4 bases, and 5 bases lay outside the gene matches. In nucleotides, the CDR3 is TGCGCCAGCAGCCGACAGGGGAGTGATGAAAAACTGTTTTTT. Its protein is CASSRQGSDEKLFF.

This clone was counted a single time. V usage is TRBV5-4 and J usage is TRBJ1-2; D gene uncertain. CDR1 is SGHNT, CDR2 YYREEE, per germline (reference sequence). The CDR3 is 13 residues long. V was shortened by 1 base and J by 7 bases, with 11 bases between the two germline ends. The CDR3 region is CASSLSGMAGYTF. In DNA, the CDR3 is TGTGCCAGCAGCTTGTCAGGCATGGCTGGCTACACCTTC.

The chain is built from TRBV6-4 and TRBJ1-1, with D possibly matching TRBD1 (5 bases). V gave up 6 bases and J gave up 3 bases, with 14 bases separating them. The germline V gene has CDR1 MRHNA and CDR2 SNTAGT. This CDR3 has 14 amino acids. The CDR3 protein is CASRPRRGDTEAFF. CDR3 coding DNA: TGTGCCAGCAGGCCCAGGCGGGGGGACACTGAAGCTTTCTTT.

V usage is TRBV7-9 and J usage is TRBJ2-5; D perhaps matches TRBD2 (6 bases). The CDR3 loop spans 14 amino acids. The V gene lost 5 bases and the J gene lost 1 base, with 11 bases spanning the gap. The V gene's germline CDR1 is SEHNR and CDR2 FQNEAQ (reference sequence). CDR3 amino acids: CASSNSGLQETQYF. CDR3 in DNA: TGTGCCAGCAGCAATAGCGGACTCCAAGAGACCCAGTACTTC.

The J gene is TRBJ2-2, the V gene TRBV7-3; TRBD2 matches 8 bases. Germline CDR1 and CDR2: SGHTA and FQGTGA. The CDR3 has 16 amino acids. V lost 5 bases and J lost 3; bases outside the gene matches: 8. The CDR3 DNA reads as TGTGCCAGCAGCCCCCCGGGGGGGCGGTACACCGGGGAGCTGTTTTTT. Translated: CASSPPGGRYTGELFF.

This clone was seen once. The chain links TRBV3-1 (or the pseudogene TRBV3-2) to TRBJ1-1; unclear D gene. Germline V gene lookup returns CDR1 LGHDT and CDR2 YNNKEL (reference sequence). V was clipped by 0 bases and J by 6 bases, with 11 bases between them. This CDR3 contains 14 residues. This chain's CDR3 is CASSQDLGRPEAFF. As DNA, the CDR3 is TGTGCCAGCAGCCAAGATTTGGGGAGGCCTGAAGCTTTCTTT.

V is TRBV9 and J is TRBJ2-7; tentative D call: TRBD2 (5 bases). Trimming took 3 bases from V and 3 from J, leaving 10 bases between them. Germline-derived CDR1 and CDR2 are SGDLS and YYNGEE. CDR3 size: 13 residues. DNA of the CDR3: TGTGCCAGCAGCGGAAGTCGGGGCTACGAGCAGTACTTC. As protein: CASSGSRGYEQYF.

The J gene is TRBJ2-5, the V gene TRBV29-1; D ambiguous. Trimming took 2 bases from V and 1 from J, leaving 5 bases between them. Germline V lookup: CDR1 SQVTM, CDR2 ANQGSEA. The CDR3 is 12 amino acids. The CDR3 bases are TGCAGCGTTGAACGGGTCCAAGAGACCCAGTACTTC. Translated, it gives CSVERVQETQYF.

This clone was seen only a few times. This rearrangement joins TRBV19 to TRBJ1-5, with D possibly TRBD1 on 5 matching bases. The germline V gene has CDR1 LNHDA and CDR2 SQIVND (reference sequence). Trimming removed 7 bases at V and 1 base at J, with 14 bases between. The length of the CDR3 is 15 residues. For the CDR3, the DNA is TGTGCCAGTAAGGACACATGGGCGAGCAATCAGCCCCAGCATTTT. This translates into CASKDTWASNQPQHF.

There are a few counts of this clone. Other DNA variants within this sample encode the same CDR3. The rearrangement uses TRBV7-2 and TRBJ1-1; D is undetermined. CDR3 length: 13 amino acids. CDR1 and CDR2 from the germline V gene are SGHTA and FQGNSA. V was pared by 2 bases and J by 1 base, with 5 bases between. This CDR3 is CASSLTRNTEAFF. DNA of the CDR3: TGTGCCAGCAGCTTAACCAGGAACACTGAAGCTTTCTTT.

The rearrangement links TRBV5-5 to TRBJ1-1; D gene unclear. Deletions cut 3 bases from V and 5 bases from J, with 11 bases between. CDR1 is SGHKS and CDR2 is YYEKEE in the germline V gene (reference sequence). This CDR3 has 13 residues. CDR3 residues: CASSWSGLTEAFF. The CDR3 coding sequence is TGTGCCAGCAGCTGGAGCGGTCTTACTGAAGCTTTCTTT.

The rearrangement uses TRBV19 and TRBJ2-1; D possibly corresponds to TRBD1 (5 bases). V was clipped by 6 bases and J by 4 bases, with 13 bases between them. This CDR3 spans 14 amino acids. The germline CDR1 and CDR2 sequences are LNHDA and SQIVND (reference sequence). The DNA for the CDR3 is TGTGCCAGTAGGATGCGACAGAATTACAATGAGCAGTTCTTC. This sequence encodes CASRMRQNYNEQFF.

The chain is built from TRBV3-1 (or the pseudogene TRBV3-2) and TRBJ1-1; no definite D call. Germline CDR1 reads LGHDT; CDR2 reads YNNKEL (reference sequence). V lost 4 bases, J lost 0 bases, and 9 bases lay in between. The CDR3 runs 14 residues. The CDR3 DNA is TGTGCCAGCAGCCTAGCCAGCTTGAACACTGAAGCTTTCTTT. It translates to CASSLASLNTEAFF.